This is a list of T cell receptor beta chains from one sample in a study of neurological immune-mediated disorders. TCRdb reanalysed the 5' RACE reads using MiXCR and keeps one entry per CDR3 protein. The sample shows about 33,000 distinct CDR3 sequences, about 1.6% of them seen only once. The material sequenced was PBMCs. These receptors originate from a woman in her twenties or thirties with multiple sclerosis. CDR3s include the opening cysteine and the closing phenylalanine or tryptophan. Fields, in order: clone size, D gene, J gene, V gene, CDR3 DNA, CDR3 protein. The D gene is left open where the match is weak. Clone sizes are given selectively: once, few, many, or a class where the clone is expanded.

many | . | TRBJ1-2 | TRBV7-2 | TGTGCCAGCAGCTTAGCGGGTAGTGGCTACACCTTC | CASSLAGSGYTF
many | . | TRBJ2-4 | TRBV20-1 | TGCAGTGCCGTGGACCTAGCCAAAAACATTCAGTACTTC | CSAVDLAKNIQYF
many | . | TRBJ2-1 | TRBV28 | TGTGCCAGCACCCAAGGGGGGAGGCTGAATGAGCAGTTCTTC | CASTQGGRLNEQFF
many | TRBD1 | TRBJ1-1 | TRBV5-1 | TGCGCCAGCAGCGGACAGGGGGACACTGAAGCTTTCTTT | CASSGQGDTEAFF
many | . | TRBJ2-7 | TRBV5-1 | TGCGCCAGCAGCTTGGACTCGGAACCCCTCGAGCAGTACTTC | CASSLDSEPLEQYF
many | . | TRBJ1-2 | TRBV6-6 | TGTGCCAGCACCTACGGGGTCGACTATGGCTACACCTTC | CASTYGVDYGYTF
many | . | TRBJ1-6 | TRBV9 | TGTGCCAGCAGCGCCGGGACCTGGCATTCACCCCTCCACTTT | CASSAGTWHSPLHF
many | . | TRBJ1-2 | TRBV2 | TGTGCCAGCAGTCTACAGGGTGGCGACACCTTC | CASSLQGGDTF
many | . | TRBJ2-1 | TRBV5-1 | TGCGCCAGCAGTCTTGGACGGGGGGAGCAGTTCTTC | CASSLGRGEQFF
many | . | TRBJ1-2 | TRBV12-5 | TGTGCTAGTGGTTTCCAAGTCTCTGGGGGCTATGGCTACACCTTC | CASGFQVSGGYGYTF
many | . | TRBJ2-3 | TRBV20-1 | TGCAGTGCTAGGGAGAACTTTCCTACCACAGATACGCAGTATTTT | CSARENFPTTDTQYF
medium-sized | TRBD2 | TRBJ2-1 | TRBV5-1 | TGCGCCAGCAGCTCGGAAAGGAGAGGGCCGGGGGGCAATGAGCAGTTCTTC | CASSSERRGPGGNEQFF
many | TRBD1 | TRBJ1-1 | TRBV7-9 | TGTGCCAGCAGCTTAGCCCTTAGGGACAGGGAGAACACTGAAGCTTTCTTT | CASSLALRDRENTEAFF
many | TRBD2 | TRBJ2-1 | TRBV10-2 | TGCGCCAGCAGTGATAGAGGCGGGGGGGCGAATGAGCAGTTCTTC | CASSDRGGGANEQFF
many | TRBD1 | TRBJ2-5 | TRBV7-2 | TGTGCCAGCAGCTCCCGGACAGGAGATTGGGAGACCCAGTACTTC | CASSSRTGDWETQYF
many | TRBD1 | TRBJ1-2 | TRBV7-9 | TGTGCCAGCAGTCGCTTCGCAGGGGGAGAGGGCTATGGCTACACCTTC | CASSRFAGGEGYGYTF
many | . | TRBJ1-3 | TRBV6-1 | TGTGCCAGCAGTGATGGGATCGGAAACACCATATATTTT | CASSDGIGNTIYF
many | . | TRBJ2-3 | TRBV9 | TGTGCCAGCAGCGTAGTGGGCTCTGGTGGCACAGATACGCAGTATTTT | CASSVVGSGGTDTQYF
many | . | TRBJ2-2 | TRBV12-3/TRBV12-4 | TGTGCCAGCACCCTTGGGCTTGCGGGGGAGCTGTTTTTT | CASTLGLAGELFF
many | TRBD1 | TRBJ1-3 | TRBV7-2 | TGTGCCAGCAGCGCGGGGGACAGCTCTGGAAACACCATATATTTT | CASSAGDSSGNTIYF
many | . | TRBJ1-1 | TRBV7-2 | TGTGCCAGCAGCTTAATGAGAACTGAAGCTTTCTTT | CASSLMRTEAFF
many | . | TRBJ1-5 | TRBV20-1 | TGCAGTGCTAGAGATGGACGTGAGCCCCAGCATTTT | CSARDGREPQHF
many | . | TRBJ2-1 | TRBV7-2 | TGTGCCAGCAGCTTACGGGACTTGGGATCAGATGAGCAGTTCTTC | CASSLRDLGSDEQFF
many | . | TRBJ1-1 | TRBV7-9 | TGTGCCAGCAGCCGGGACACGCTTAACACTGAAGCTTTCTTT | CASSRDTLNTEAFF
. | TRBD1 | TRBJ2-3 | TRBV6-4 | TGTGCCAGCAGTAGACAGGGTTACACAGATACGCAGTATTTT | CASSRQGYTDTQYF
. | . | TRBJ1-5 | TRBV12-3/TRBV12-4 | TGTGCCAGCAGTTTTCAGGCTCTACCTAATCAGCACCAGCATTTT | CASSFQALPNQHQHF
many | . | TRBJ2-2 | TRBV12-3/TRBV12-4 | TGTGCCAGCAGTTTCCGGGGCGCCCCCACCGGGGAGCTGTTTTTT | CASSFRGAPTGELFF